Listed below are T cell receptor beta chains from one sample, sequenced in a study of control samples from healthy donors and cancer patients. The protocol was immunoSEQ multiplex PCR, while the TCRdb copy is restricted to in-frame clones and leaves out a portion. The repertoire holds 120,000 to 150,000 clones, with approximately 92% as singletons. The source material was blood. Every receptor here comes from a man younger than 40 in good health. Each CDR3 is given with its conserved first and last residue. A D gene is named only where the DNA matches it firmly. Clone size, where shown, is once, few, many, or a class for clones that have expanded.

.	13	TRBJ1-1	TRBV12-3/TRBV12-4	.	TGTGCCAGCAGTTTCACGGAGAACACTGAAGCTTTCTTT	CASSFTENTEAFF
.	14	TRBJ1-1	TRBV20-1	once	TGCAGTGCTAGTTTCCCGTTGGGGAACACTGAAGCTTTCTTT	CSASFPLGNTEAFF
.	13	TRBJ2-7	TRBV5-1	.	TGCGCCAGCAGCCCGGGTCAGGTGTACGAGCAGTACTTC	CASSPGQVYEQYF
.	15	TRBJ2-1	TRBV18	.	TGTGCCAGCTCACCACGTGCCGGGGGTAGCAATGAGCAGTTCTTC	CASSPRAGGSNEQFF
TRBD1	17	TRBJ1-3	TRBV18	.	TGTGCCAGCTCATCACAACAGGGGGCTGCCTCTGGAAACACCATATATTTT	CASSSQQGAASGNTIYF
TRBD2	14	TRBJ2-2	TRBV9	.	TGTGCCAGCAGAACGGGACTAGCAGTCGGGGAGCTGTTTTTT	CASRTGLAVGELFF
.	14	TRBJ2-7	TRBV7-3	few	TGTGCCAGCAGCTTAACCGGGGTTGGGTACGAGCAGTACTTC	CASSLTGVGYEQYF
TRBD1	16	TRBJ1-2	TRBV9	.	TGTGCCAGCAGCCTTAAGGACAGGGAACTCCTCTATGGCTACACCTTC	CASSLKDRELLYGYTF
TRBD2	17	TRBJ2-7	TRBV27	.	TGTGCCAGCAGTTTATCTGCGACTAGCGGGCGACCCTACGAGCAGTACTTC	CASSLSATSGRPYEQYF
TRBD1	14	TRBJ1-6	TRBV6-6	.	TGTGCCAGCAGCACAGGGGTCGTTGGTTCACCCCTCCACTTT	CASSTGVVGSPLHF
.	11	TRBJ2-3	TRBV10-2	few	TGCGCCACCGGAGGGGGGGAGCCTCCGTATTTT	CATGGGEPPYF
.	18	TRBJ1-5	TRBV15	few	TGTGCCACCAGCAGGACAGTAAGCAGGGGAAGGGGCAATCAGCCCCAGCATTTT	CATSRTVSRGRGNQPQHF
.	10	TRBJ2-7	TRBV20-1	once	TGCAGTGCTAGTCTGCGCGAGCAGTACTTC	CSASLREQYF
TRBD1	16	TRBJ1-1	TRBV7-9	.	TGTGCCAGCAGCTTAGGCGGGACAGGGGAGTTCACTGAAGCTTTCTTT	CASSLGGTGEFTEAFF
.	11	TRBJ1-1	TRBV14	.	TGTGCCAGCAGCCTTGACACTGAAGCTTTCTTT	CASSLDTEAFF
.	15	TRBJ2-5	TRBV6-5	.	TGTGCCAGCAGTATAGATACTCCAGGGGGGGAGACCCAGTACTTC	CASSIDTPGGETQYF
TRBD1	14	TRBJ1-4	TRBV6-4	.	TGTGCCAGCAGTCCGACAGGGGTAGCGGAAAAACTGTTTTTT	CASSPTGVAEKLFF
.	14	TRBJ2-3	TRBV30	.	TGTGCCTGGAGGACGGGAGCTGGCACAGATACGCAGTATTTT	CAWRTGAGTDTQYF
TRBD2	16	TRBJ2-3	TRBV4-1	.	TGCGCCAGCAGCCAAGACAGCGGGGGGCCCACAGATACGCAGTATTTT	CASSQDSGGPTDTQYF
TRBD1	14	TRBJ1-1	TRBV12-5	.	TGTGCTAGTGGTGCGACAGGGAGCCACACTGAAGCTTTCTTT	CASGATGSHTEAFF
.	13	TRBJ2-7	TRBV10-1	.	TGCGCCAGCAGCGAAACAGCTACCTACGAGCAGTACTTC	CASSETATYEQYF
.	15	TRBJ1-1	TRBV21-1	.	TGTGCCAGCAGCAAAGTCGGCGCAGAGAACACTGAAGCTTTCTTT	CASSKVGAENTEAFF
.	12	TRBJ1-1	TRBV7-9	.	TGTGCCAGCAGCTTAGGGATCACTGAAGCTTTCTTT	CASSLGITEAFF
.	16	TRBJ1-6	TRBV5-1	.	TGCGCCAGCAGCTTGGGGATGGACAGCCAACATTCACCCCTCCACTTT	CASSLGMDSQHSPLHF
.	12	TRBJ2-3	TRBV5-1	once	TGCGCCAGCAGCTTAGGGATAGATACGCAGTATTTT	CASSLGIDTQYF
.	16	TRBJ1-1	TRBV7-6	.	TGTGCCAGCAGCTTAGCGCTGGGGGTCGAGGCCACTGAAGCTTTCTTT	CASSLALGVEATEAFF
TRBD2	17	TRBJ2-3	TRBV11-2	.	TGTGCCAGCAGCTCCCCCATGACTAGCCCTAGCACAGATACGCAGTATTTT	CASSSPMTSPSTDTQYF
.	13	TRBJ1-5	TRBV2	.	TGTGCCAGCAGGGGGATGACAGATCAGCCCCAGCATTTT	CASRGMTDQPQHF
.	12	TRBJ1-2	TRBV27	.	TGTGCCAGCAGTTTAGACGGGGATGGCTACACCTTC	CASSLDGDGYTF
.	14	TRBJ1-2	TRBV27	.	TGTGCCAGCAGTTTGGATAGGGTTAACTATGGCTACACCTTC	CASSLDRVNYGYTF
.	14	TRBJ2-2	TRBV9	.	TGTGCCAGCAGCGTACTCGGGGGAACCGGGGAGCTGTTTTTT	CASSVLGGTGELFF
.	14	TRBJ2-5	TRBV28	.	TGTGCCAGCAGTTTATCAGGAGGGCAAGAGACCCAGTACTTC	CASSLSGGQETQYF
.	14	TRBJ1-2	TRBV19	.	TGTGCCAGTCAAAAAGGGGGGGATAACTATGGCTACACCTTC	CASQKGGDNYGYTF
.	15	TRBJ1-1	TRBV29-1	.	TGCAGCGTTGAAGAGGGGCAGGGCACAACTGGCGAGGCTTTCTTT	CSVEEGQGTTGEAFF
TRBD1	14	TRBJ2-7	TRBV7-6	.	TGTGCCAGCAGCTCCCCTTGGGACAGCAAGGAGCAGTACTTC	CASSSPWDSKEQYF
.	13	TRBJ2-7	TRBV12-3/TRBV12-4	.	TGTGCCAGCAGTCCCGACAGCTCCTACGAGCAGTACTTC	CASSPDSSYEQYF
.	15	TRBJ1-4	TRBV28	.	TGTGCCAGCAGGACCGGGACATCTGATAATGAAAAACTGTTTTTT	CASRTGTSDNEKLFF
.	22	TRBJ1-1	TRBV11-2	few	TGTGCCAGCAGTGACCCTGGGAGAAAAAGGCCCCAAGCCTCTTATTTGAACACTGAAGCTTTCTTT	CASSDPGRKRPQASYLNTEAFF
.	15	TRBJ2-1	TRBV19	.	TGTGCCAGTAGTATGGGGCAGGTCGCGTACAATGAGCAGTTCTTC	CASSMGQVAYNEQFF
.	15	TRBJ1-2	TRBV5-5	few	TGTGCCAGCAGCCCGGGACGAGGGGGATTCTATGGCTACACCTTC	CASSPGRGGFYGYTF
TRBD1	15	TRBJ2-7	TRBV2	.	TGTGCCAGCAGTCCTCCCGGGACAGAATTCGAGGAGCAGTACTTC	CASSPPGTEFEEQYF
TRBD1	14	TRBJ1-6	TRBV6-5	.	TGTGCCAGCAGGGGGACAGTGAATAATTCACCCCTCCACTTT	CASRGTVNNSPLHF
.	14	TRBJ2-3	TRBV5-8	.	TGTGCCAGCAGCTTGGGGGTTATTTCCGATACGCAGTATTTT	CASSLGVISDTQYF
.	13	TRBJ1-6	TRBV30	.	TGTGCCTGGAGATCGTGGTACGAATCACCCCTCCACTTT	CAWRSWYESPLHF
.	18	TRBJ1-3	TRBV12-5	.	TGTGCTAGTGGTTTGGTAATAGTGGCGATCAACTTTGAAAACACCATATATTTT	CASGLVIVAINFENTIYF
TRBD2	15	TRBJ2-7	TRBV7-2	.	TGTGCCAGCAGCCTAAAAGGGACTAGCTCCTACGAGCAGTACTTC	CASSLKGTSSYEQYF
.	14	TRBJ2-3	TRBV27	once	TGTGCCAGCAGTGTAATTCTTAGCACAGATACGCAGTATTTT	CASSVILSTDTQYF
.	16	TRBJ1-6	TRBV30	.	TGTGCCTGGAGTGTACCGGGGAACCGTTATAATTCACCCCTCCACTTT	CAWSVPGNRYNSPLHF
TRBD1	14	TRBJ1-4	TRBV7-6	.	TGTGCCAGCAGCTGGGGACAGGGGGGTGAAAAACTGTTTTTT	CASSWGQGGEKLFF
.	17	TRBJ2-1	TRBV4-1	.	TGCGCCAGCAGCCAAGTCCCGCCCGGGACGATAAACAATGAGCAGTTCTTC	CASSQVPPGTINNEQFF
TRBD1	18	TRBJ2-2	TRBV7-2	.	TGTGCCAGCAGTTCACAGACAGGGGCCATGCCCCGGACCGGGGAGCTGTTTTTT	CASSSQTGAMPRTGELFF
.	11	TRBJ1-1	TRBV19	few	TGTGCCAGTGGCATGAACACTGAAGCTTTCTTT	CASGMNTEAFF
TRBD1	16	TRBJ1-5	TRBV7-9	.	TGTGCCAGCAGTCGGGACAGGCCCAACGGCAATCAGCCCCAGCATTTT	CASSRDRPNGNQPQHF
TRBD2	15	TRBJ2-5	TRBV11-2	once	TGTGCCAGCAGCTTCCCGGGACTAGCCCAAGAGACCCAGTACTTC	CASSFPGLAQETQYF